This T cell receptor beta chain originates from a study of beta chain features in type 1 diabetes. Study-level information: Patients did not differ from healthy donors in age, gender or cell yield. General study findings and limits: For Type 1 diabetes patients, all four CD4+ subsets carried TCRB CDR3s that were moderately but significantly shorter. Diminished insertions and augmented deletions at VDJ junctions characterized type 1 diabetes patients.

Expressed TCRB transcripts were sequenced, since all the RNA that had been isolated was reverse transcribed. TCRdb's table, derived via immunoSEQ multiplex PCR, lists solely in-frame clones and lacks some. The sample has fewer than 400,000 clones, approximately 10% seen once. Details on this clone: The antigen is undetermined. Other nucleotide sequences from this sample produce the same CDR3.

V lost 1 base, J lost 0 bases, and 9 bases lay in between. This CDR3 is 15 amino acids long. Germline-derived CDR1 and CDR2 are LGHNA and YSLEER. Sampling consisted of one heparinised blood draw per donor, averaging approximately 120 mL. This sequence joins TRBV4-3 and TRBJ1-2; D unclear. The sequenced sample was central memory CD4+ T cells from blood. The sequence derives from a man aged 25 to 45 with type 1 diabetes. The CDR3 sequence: CASSQGHSTNYGYTF. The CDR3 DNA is TGCGCCAGCAGCCAAGGTCACAGTACTAACTATGGCTACACCTTC.